This T cell receptor (beta chain) was identified during a study of graft-versus-host responses after intestinal transplantation. The culture paired about 200,000 irradiated violet-dye-labeled stimulators with about 200,000 CFSE-labeled responders. Proliferating responders of the CD3+CD4+ and CD3+CD8+ phenotypes with low CFSE were sorted after the reaction. Measured with immunoSEQ multiplex PCR; TCRdb has only the in-frame clones, and not every one. This table holds 12,000 to 15,000 clones, approximately 33% found once. Germline trimming cut 7 bases from V and 2 bases from J; bases unmatched to any gene: 5. This CDR3 spans 14 amino acids. CDR1 is MNHEY and CDR2 is SMNVEV in the germline V gene (reference sequence).

This receptor was identified in a human patient who received an intestinal transplant. The chain employs TRBV27 and TRBJ2-7; TRBD2 aligns across 10 bases. The specimen was alloreactive CD4+ T cells from a mixed lymphocyte reaction culture, collected before intestinal transplant. As for subset: CFSE-low proliferating T cells sorted from approximately six-day pre-transplant mixed lymphocyte reaction (GvH or HvG direction). The chain's CDR3 is CASKQAGGPYEQYF. Here the CDR3 DNA reads TGTGCCAGCAAGCAAGCGGGAGGGCCCTACGAGCAGTACTTC.